The entry below gives a single TCR beta chain sequence along with its context. Germline assignment: CDR1 SGDLS and CDR2 YYNGEE. V gave up 4 bases and J gave up 6 bases, with 23 bases separating them. The CDR3 extends over 16 amino acids. The record originates from a study of control samples from healthy donors and cancer patients. Assay: immunoSEQ multiplex PCR; the TCRdb copy retains only in-frame clones and omits some. This table has around 140,000 clones, around 93% appearing once. Material for sequencing was blood. This chain connects TRBV9 to TRBJ2-7; possible D gene TRBD1, 5 bases. The sequence derives from a woman in her forties or fifties in good health. The CDR3: CASSTLVGAGSGEQYF. In nucleotides, the CDR3 is TGTGCCAGCAGCACCCTAGTAGGGGCAGGGTCGGGCGAGCAGTACTTC.